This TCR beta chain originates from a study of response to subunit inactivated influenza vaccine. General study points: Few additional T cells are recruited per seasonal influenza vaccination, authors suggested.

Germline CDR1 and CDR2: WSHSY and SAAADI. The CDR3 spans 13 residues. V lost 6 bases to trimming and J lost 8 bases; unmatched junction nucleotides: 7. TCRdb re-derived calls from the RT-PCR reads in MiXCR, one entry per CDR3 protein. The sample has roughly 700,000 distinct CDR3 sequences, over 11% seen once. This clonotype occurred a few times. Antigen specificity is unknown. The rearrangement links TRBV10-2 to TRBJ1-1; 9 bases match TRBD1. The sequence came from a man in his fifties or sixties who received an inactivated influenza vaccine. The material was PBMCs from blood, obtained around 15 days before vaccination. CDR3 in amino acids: CASRAPGTGEAFF. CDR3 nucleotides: TGCGCCAGCAGAGCCCCCGGGACAGGGGAAGCTTTCTTT.